Presented here are 2 T cell receptor beta chains from one specimen sequenced in a study of blood T cell repertoires in COVID-19. Sequencing used immunoSEQ multiplex PCR; TCRdb keeps in-frame clones, though not all of them. The repertoire holds more than 250,000 clones, with 70% to 90% as singletons. Sequencing was performed on peripheral blood. These receptor sequences come from a man in his forties or fifties with active or convalescent COVID-19.

The J gene is TRBJ2-7, the V gene TRBV10-2; D perhaps matches TRBD1 (6 bases). CDR1 is WSHSY and CDR2 is SAAADI in the germline V gene. CDR3 length: 14 amino acids. The V end was cut by 10 bases, the J end by 2 bases, with 18 bases between. The CDR3: CAIRRTAYPYEQYF. CDR3 coding DNA: TGCGCCATCAGAAGGACAGCCTACCCCTACGAGCAGTACTTC.

The gene calls are TRBV5-1 and TRBJ2-7; D might be TRBD2 (5 bases). Germline values: CDR1 SGHRS, CDR2 YFSETQ. The CDR3 spans 15 residues. V gave up 0 bases and J gave up 5 bases, with 15 bases separating them. As DNA, the CDR3 is TGCGCCAGCAGCTTGGCGGGATTATACCCAGACGAGCAGTACTTC. This sequence encodes CASSLAGLYPDEQYF.